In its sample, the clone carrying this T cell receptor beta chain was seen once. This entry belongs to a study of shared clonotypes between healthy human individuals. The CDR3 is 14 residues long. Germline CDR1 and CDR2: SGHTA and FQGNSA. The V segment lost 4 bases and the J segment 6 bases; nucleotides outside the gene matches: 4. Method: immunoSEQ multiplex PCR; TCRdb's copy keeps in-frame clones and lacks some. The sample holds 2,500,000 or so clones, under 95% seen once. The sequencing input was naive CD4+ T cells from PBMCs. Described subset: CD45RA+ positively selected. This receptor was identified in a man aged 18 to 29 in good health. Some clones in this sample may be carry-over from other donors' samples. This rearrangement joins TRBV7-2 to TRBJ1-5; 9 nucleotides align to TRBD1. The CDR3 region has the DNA TGTGCCAGCAGCTGGGACAGGGAGGGTCAGCCCCAGCATTTT. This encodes CASSWDREGQPQHF.